This paragraph covers one T cell receptor (beta chain) sequence. Its antigen is unidentified. The data were obtained in a study of OX40 agonist ivuxolimab in advanced cancers. Study as a whole: While on treatment, patients had intravenous ivuxolimab at 0.01 to 10 mg/kg every 2 weeks.

The method was immunoSEQ multiplex PCR; TCRdb's version includes in-frame clones alone and lacks a portion of them. The sample lists over 70,000 clones; 75% to 90% were seen once. Notes on the study in general: The antigen specificity of the peripheral T cells (those that were expanded) was not determined. Among the lowest peripheral clonal expansion occurred in 0.1-3.0 mg/kg partial responders.

Anyone with autoimmune disease history or systemic immunosuppression was excluded. Germline V lookup: CDR1 SNHLY, CDR2 FYNNEI. The CDR3 covers 10 residues. V dropped 6 bases and J dropped 6 bases, with 5 bases sitting between them. Sample: CD4+ or CD8+ T cells sorted from blood, taken in a trial of the OX40 agonist ivuxolimab. V and J are TRBV2 and TRBJ1-1; D is unresolved. The TCR was taken from an adult with an advanced solid tumor such as melanoma, head and neck, liver or kidney cancer. For the CDR3, the DNA is TGTGCCAGCAGCGGCTCTGAAGCTTTCTTT. Translating it yields CASSGSEAFF.